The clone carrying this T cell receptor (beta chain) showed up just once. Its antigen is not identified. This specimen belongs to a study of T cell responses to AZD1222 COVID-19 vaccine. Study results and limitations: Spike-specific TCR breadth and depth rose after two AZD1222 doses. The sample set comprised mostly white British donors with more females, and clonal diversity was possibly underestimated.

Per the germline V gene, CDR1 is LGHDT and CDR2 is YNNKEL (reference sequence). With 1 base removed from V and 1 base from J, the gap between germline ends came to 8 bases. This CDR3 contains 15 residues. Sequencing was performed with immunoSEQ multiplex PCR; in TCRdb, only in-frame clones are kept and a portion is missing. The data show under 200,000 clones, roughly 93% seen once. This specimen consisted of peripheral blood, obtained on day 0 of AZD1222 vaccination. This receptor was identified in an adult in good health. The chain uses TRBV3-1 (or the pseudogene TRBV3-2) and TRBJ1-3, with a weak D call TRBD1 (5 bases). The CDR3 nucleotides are TGTGCCAGCAGCCAAGCAGGGTCGTCTGGAAACACCATATATTTT. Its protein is CASSQAGSSGNTIYF.